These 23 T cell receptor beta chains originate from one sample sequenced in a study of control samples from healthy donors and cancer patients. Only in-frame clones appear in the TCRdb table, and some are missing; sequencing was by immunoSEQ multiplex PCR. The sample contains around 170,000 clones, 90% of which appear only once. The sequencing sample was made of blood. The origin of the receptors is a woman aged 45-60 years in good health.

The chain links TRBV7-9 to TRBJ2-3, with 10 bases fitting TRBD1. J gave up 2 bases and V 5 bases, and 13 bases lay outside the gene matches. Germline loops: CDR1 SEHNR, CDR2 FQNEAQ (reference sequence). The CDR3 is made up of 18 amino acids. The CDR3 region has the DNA TGTGCCAGCAGCGACCCTTGGGACAGGGGCTTTCCCACAGATACGCAGTATTTT. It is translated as CASSDPWDRGFPTDTQYF.

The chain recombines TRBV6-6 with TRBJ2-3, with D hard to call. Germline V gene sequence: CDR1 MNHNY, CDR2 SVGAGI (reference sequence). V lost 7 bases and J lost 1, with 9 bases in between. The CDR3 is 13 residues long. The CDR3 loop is CASINDRTDTQYF. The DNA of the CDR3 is TGTGCCAGCATCAACGATCGCACAGATACGCAGTATTTT.

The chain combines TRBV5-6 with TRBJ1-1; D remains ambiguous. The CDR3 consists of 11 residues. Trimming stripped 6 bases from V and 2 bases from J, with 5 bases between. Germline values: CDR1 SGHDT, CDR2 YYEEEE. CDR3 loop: CASTFNTEAFF. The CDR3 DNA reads TGTGCCAGCACATTTAACACTGAAGCTTTCTTT.

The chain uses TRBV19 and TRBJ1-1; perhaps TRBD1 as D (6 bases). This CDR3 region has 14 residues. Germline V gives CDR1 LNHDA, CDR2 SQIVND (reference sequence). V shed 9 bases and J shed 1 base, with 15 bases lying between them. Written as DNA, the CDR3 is TGTGCCAGCAGAATGGGACACCAGAACACTGAAGCTTTCTTT. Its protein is CASRMGHQNTEAFF.

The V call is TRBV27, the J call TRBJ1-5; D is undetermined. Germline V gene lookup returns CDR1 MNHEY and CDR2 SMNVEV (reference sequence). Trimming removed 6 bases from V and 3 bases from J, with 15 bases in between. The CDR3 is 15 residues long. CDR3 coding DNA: TGTGCCAGCAGATCCGGACCCAGCACCAATCAGCCCCAGCATTTT. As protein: CASRSGPSTNQPQHF.

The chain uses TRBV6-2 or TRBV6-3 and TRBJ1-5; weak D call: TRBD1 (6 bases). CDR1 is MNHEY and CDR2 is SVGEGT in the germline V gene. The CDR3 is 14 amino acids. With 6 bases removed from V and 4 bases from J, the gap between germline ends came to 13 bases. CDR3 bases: TGTGCCAGCAGATACGGGGGCGGGAATCAGCCCCAGCATTTT. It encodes CASRYGGGNQPQHF.

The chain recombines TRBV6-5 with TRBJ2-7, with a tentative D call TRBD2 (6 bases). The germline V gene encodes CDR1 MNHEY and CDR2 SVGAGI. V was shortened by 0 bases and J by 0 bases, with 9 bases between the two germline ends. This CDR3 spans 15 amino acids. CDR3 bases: TGTGCCAGCAGTTACTCGACTAGGCTCTCCTACGAGCAGTACTTC. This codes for CASSYSTRLSYEQYF.

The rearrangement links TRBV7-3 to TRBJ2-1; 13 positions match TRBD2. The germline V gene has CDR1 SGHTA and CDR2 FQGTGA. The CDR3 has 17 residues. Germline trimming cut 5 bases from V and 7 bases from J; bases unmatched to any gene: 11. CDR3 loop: CASSRQPRLAGGNEQFF. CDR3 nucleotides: TGTGCCAGCAGCCGCCAACCTCGACTAGCGGGGGGAAATGAGCAGTTCTTC.

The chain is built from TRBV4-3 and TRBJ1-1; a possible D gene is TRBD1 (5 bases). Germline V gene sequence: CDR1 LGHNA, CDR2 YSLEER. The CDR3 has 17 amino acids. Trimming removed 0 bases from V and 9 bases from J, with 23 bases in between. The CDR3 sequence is CASSQEKRAREGMKAFF. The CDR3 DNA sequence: TGCGCCAGCAGCCAAGAGAAACGGGCCAGGGAAGGCATGAAAGCTTTCTTT.

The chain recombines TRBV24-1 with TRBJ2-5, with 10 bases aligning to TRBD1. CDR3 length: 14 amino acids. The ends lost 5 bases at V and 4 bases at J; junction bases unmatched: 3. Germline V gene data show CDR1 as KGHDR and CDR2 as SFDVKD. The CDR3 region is CATSAGTGVETQYF. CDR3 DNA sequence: TGTGCCACCAGTGCCGGGACAGGGGTAGAGACCCAGTACTTC.

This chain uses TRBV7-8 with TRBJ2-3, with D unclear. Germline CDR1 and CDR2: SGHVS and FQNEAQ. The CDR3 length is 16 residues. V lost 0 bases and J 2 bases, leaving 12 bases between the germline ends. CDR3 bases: TGTGCCAGCAGCTTAGCTGTGTCCAGGAACACAGATACGCAGTATTTT. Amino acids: CASSLAVSRNTDTQYF. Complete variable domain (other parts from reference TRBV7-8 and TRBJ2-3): GAGVSQSPRYKVAKRGQDVALRCDPISGHVSLFWYQQALGQGPEFLTYFQNEAQLDKSGLPSDRFFAERPEGSVSTLKIQRTQQEDSAVYLCASSLAVSRNTDTQYFGPGTRLTVL.

The chain's CDR3 is CATSRTSGGAGVETQYF. For the CDR3, the DNA is TGTGCCACCAGCAGAACTAGCGGGGGGGCAGGGGTGGAGACCCAGTACTTC. The rearrangement joins TRBV15 to TRBJ2-5, with 13 bases that match TRBD2. Germline CDR1 and CDR2: LNHNV and YYDKDF (reference sequence). The CDR3 extends over 17 amino acids. V was pared by 2 bases and J by 5 bases, with 8 bases of the junction left unmatched.

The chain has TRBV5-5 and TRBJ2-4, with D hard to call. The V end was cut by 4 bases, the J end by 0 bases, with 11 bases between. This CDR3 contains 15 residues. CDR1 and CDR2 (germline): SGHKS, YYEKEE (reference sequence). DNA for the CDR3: TGTGCCAGCAGCCCCGACTGGATAGCCAAAAACATTCAGTACTTC. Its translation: CASSPDWIAKNIQYF.

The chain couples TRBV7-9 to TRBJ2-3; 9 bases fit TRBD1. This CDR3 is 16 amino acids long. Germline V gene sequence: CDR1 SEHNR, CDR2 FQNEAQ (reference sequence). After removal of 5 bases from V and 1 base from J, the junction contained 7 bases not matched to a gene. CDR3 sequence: CASSPTGGLGTDTQYF. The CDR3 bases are TGTGCCAGCAGCCCTACAGGGGGCCTGGGCACAGATACGCAGTATTTT.

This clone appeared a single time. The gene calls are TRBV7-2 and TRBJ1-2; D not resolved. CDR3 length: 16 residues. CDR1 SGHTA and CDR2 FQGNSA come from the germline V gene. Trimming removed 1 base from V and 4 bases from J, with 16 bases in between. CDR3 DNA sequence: TGTGCCAGCAGCTTAGTCGGAGGTGAGAGGACCTATGGCTACACCTTC. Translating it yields CASSLVGGERTYGYTF.

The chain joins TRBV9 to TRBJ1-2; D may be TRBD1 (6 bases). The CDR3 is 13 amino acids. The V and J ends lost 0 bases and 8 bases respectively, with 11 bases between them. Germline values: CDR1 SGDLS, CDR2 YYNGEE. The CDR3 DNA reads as TGTGCCAGCAGCGTAGCTGGGACATCAGGCTACACCTTC. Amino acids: CASSVAGTSGYTF.

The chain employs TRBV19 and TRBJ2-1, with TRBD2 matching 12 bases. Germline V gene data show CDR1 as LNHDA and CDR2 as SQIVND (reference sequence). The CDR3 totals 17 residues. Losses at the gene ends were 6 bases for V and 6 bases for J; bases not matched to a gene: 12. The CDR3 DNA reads TGTGCCAGTAGCCCGACTAGCGGGAGATTGAGGGGCAATGAGCAGTTCTTC. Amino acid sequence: CASSPTSGRLRGNEQFF.

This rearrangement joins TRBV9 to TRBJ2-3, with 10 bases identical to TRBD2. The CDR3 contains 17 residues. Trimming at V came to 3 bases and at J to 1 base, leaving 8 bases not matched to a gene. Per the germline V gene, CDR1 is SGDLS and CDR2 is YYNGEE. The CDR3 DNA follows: TGTGCCAGCAGCGCCTCCACCGGGACTAGCGGCACAGATACGCAGTATTTT. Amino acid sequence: CASSASTGTSGTDTQYF.

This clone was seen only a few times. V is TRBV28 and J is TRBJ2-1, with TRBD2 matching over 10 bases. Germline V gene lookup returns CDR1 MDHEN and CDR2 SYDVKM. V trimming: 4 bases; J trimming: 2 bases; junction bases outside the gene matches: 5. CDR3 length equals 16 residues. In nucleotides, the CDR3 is TGTGCCAGCAGTTCTCTGAGCGGGAGGGCCTACAATGAGCAGTTCTTC. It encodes CASSSLSGRAYNEQFF. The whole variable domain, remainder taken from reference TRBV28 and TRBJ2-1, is DVKVTQSSRYLVKRTGEKVFLECVQDMDHENMFWYRQDPGLGLRLIYFSYDVKMKEKGDIPEGYSVSREKKERFSLILESASTNQTSMYLCASSSLSGRAYNEQFFGPGTRLTVL.

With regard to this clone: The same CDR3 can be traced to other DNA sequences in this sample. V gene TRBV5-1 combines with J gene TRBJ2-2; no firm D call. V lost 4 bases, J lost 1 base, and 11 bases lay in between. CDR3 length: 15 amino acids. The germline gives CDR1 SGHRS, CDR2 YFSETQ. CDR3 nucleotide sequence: TGCGCCAGCAGCCTTCGGACGGGGAACACCGGGGAGCTGTTTTTT. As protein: CASSLRTGNTGELFF.

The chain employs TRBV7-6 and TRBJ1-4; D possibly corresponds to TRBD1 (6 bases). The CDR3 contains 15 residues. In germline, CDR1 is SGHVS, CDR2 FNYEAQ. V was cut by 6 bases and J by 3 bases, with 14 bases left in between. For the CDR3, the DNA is TGTGCCAGCAGTTTAAGGGGGGTCCCTAATGAAAAACTGTTTTTT. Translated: CASSLRGVPNEKLFF.

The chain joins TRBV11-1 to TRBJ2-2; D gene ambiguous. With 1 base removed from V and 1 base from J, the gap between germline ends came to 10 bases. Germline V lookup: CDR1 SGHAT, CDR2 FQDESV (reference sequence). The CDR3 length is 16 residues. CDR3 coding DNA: TGTGCCAGCAGCTTAGGGGTCGGGTTGAACACCGGGGAGCTGTTTTTT. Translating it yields CASSLGVGLNTGELFF.

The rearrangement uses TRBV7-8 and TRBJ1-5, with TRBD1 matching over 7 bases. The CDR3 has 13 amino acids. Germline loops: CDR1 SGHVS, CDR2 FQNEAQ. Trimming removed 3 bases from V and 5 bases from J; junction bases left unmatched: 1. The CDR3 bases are TGTGCCAGCAGCTTCGACAGGGATCAGCCCCAGCATTTT. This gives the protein CASSFDRDQPQHF.